One and the same sample provided the 9 T cell receptor beta chains below, sequenced in a study of blood T cell repertoires in COVID-19. Method: immunoSEQ multiplex PCR; TCRdb's copy keeps in-frame clones and lacks some. The table records some 270,000 clones, approximately 85% of them present only once. Input material: PBMCs or T cells enriched from blood (not recorded which). Receptor source: a woman in her fifties or sixties who had been exposed to COVID-19.

The V and J genes are TRBV5-1 and TRBJ1-1; possibly TRBD1 for D (5 bases). Germline V CDR1 and CDR2: SGHRS, YFSETQ. V gave up 7 bases and J gave up 0 bases, with 10 bases separating them. The CDR3 is made up of 13 amino acids. The CDR3 DNA sequence: TGCGCCAGCCAAGGGACTGTGAACACTGAAGCTTTCTTT. Amino acid sequence: CASQGTVNTEAFF.

This chain links TRBV6-2 or TRBV6-3 with TRBJ2-7; a possible D gene is TRBD1 (6 bases). From germline, CDR1 is MNHEY and CDR2 SVGEGT. The CDR3 loop spans 14 amino acids. Deletions cut 6 bases from V and 2 bases from J, with 14 bases between. The CDR3 bases are TGTGCCAGCAGCCTGACAGGAAGCCCCTACGAGCAGTACTTC. This encodes CASSLTGSPYEQYF.

V is TRBV5-1 and J is TRBJ1-2, with 11 bases that match TRBD1. V shed 4 bases and J 4 bases; nucleotides not matched to a gene: 6. CDR1 and CDR2 (germline): SGHRS, YFSETQ. The CDR3 spans 15 residues. The CDR3 nucleotides read TGCGCCAGCAGCCTGCCTGGGACAGGGGGCTATGGCTACACCTTC. It yields the protein CASSLPGTGGYGYTF.

The V gene is TRBV5-6, the J gene TRBJ1-3; D is unresolved. The CDR3 covers 18 residues. V was shortened by 1 base and J by 0 bases, with 17 bases between the two germline ends. Germline CDR1 is SGHDT and CDR2 is YYEEEE. This chain's CDR3 is CASSLSGRSTTSGNTIYF. The CDR3, as DNA: TGTGCCAGCAGCTTGTCGGGAAGGTCCACCACCTCTGGAAACACCATATATTTT.

This chain joins TRBV5-1 and TRBJ1-1, with D unclear. The length of the CDR3 is 14 residues. From germline, CDR1 is SGHRS and CDR2 YFSETQ. The V end was cut by 0 bases, the J end by 6 bases, with 12 bases between. CDR3: CASSLEGGSAEAFF. CDR3 DNA: TGCGCCAGCAGCTTGGAGGGAGGGAGTGCTGAAGCTTTCTTT.

The chain joins TRBV2 to TRBJ1-1; possibly TRBD1 for D (6 bases). The CDR3 is 14 amino acids. V was clipped by 6 bases and J by 0 bases, with 11 bases between them. In germline, CDR1 is SNHLY, CDR2 FYNNEI. The CDR3: CASRGDNLNTEAFF. The CDR3 DNA reads as TGTGCCAGCAGGGGGGACAACTTGAACACTGAAGCTTTCTTT.

J is TRBJ2-1 and V is TRBV7-9; D remains ambiguous. The CDR3 totals 13 residues. V lost 5 bases and J 9 bases, leaving 14 bases between the germline ends. CDR1 SEHNR and CDR2 FQNEAQ come from the germline V gene (reference sequence). The CDR3 protein is CASSSATGTEQFF. CDR3 DNA: TGTGCCAGCAGCAGCGCGACGGGTACTGAGCAGTTCTTC.

This chain connects TRBV6-5 to TRBJ2-3; perhaps TRBD2 as D (5 bases). CDR3 size: 15 residues. The V end was cut by 7 bases, the J end by 0 bases, with 14 bases between. Germline CDR1 and CDR2: MNHEY and SVGAGI. The DNA for the CDR3 is TGTGCCAGCAACCACGGGATACTAAGCACAGATACGCAGTATTTT. It codes for CASNHGILSTDTQYF.

The V and J genes are TRBV25-1 and TRBJ1-3; perhaps TRBD1 as D (6 bases). Germline values: CDR1 MGHDK, CDR2 SYGVNS. This CDR3 spans 15 amino acids. Trimming shortened V by 4 bases and J by 7 bases, and 17 bases separated the two germline ends. CDR3 DNA: TGTGCCAGCAGTGCACTACAGGGAGTCGGGAACACCATATATTTT. Amino acid sequence: CASSALQGVGNTIYF.